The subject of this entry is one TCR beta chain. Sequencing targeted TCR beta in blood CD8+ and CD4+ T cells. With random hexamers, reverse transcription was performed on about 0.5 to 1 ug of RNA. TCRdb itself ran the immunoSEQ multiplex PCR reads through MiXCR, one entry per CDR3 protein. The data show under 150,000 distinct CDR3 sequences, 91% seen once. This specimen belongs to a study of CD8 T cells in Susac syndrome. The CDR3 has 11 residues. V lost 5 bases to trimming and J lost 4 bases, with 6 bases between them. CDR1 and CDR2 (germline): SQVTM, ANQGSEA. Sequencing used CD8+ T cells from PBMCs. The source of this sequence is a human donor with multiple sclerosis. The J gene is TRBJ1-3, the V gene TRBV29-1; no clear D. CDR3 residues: CSVSEGNTIYF. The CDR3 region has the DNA TGCAGCGTTTCCGAAGGAAACACCATATATTTT.